This T cell receptor beta chain was sequenced in a study of metastatic and nonmetastatic thyroid tumors. Study context: Across blood and tumor or nodule tissue, repertoires from malignant and benign thyroid patients were compared with one another. The study, taken as a whole, reports: Reported TCR beta diversity, measured in blood and tumor, was significantly higher for malignant thyroid tumors than for benign nodules.

The germline gives CDR1 KGHDR, CDR2 SFDVKD. Trimming pared 3 bases from V and 1 base from J, leaving 7 bases between. This CDR3 region has 14 residues. Authors' data handling: The study built a papillary thyroid cancer distant-metastasis classifier from CDR3 differences across clinicopathological groups. With MiXCR, TCRdb called clones anew from the PCR reads. Clone size and V and J calls follow TCRdb, not the original study. Among over 15,000 clones listed, approximately 3.7% were seen once. This clone is labeled as medium-sized. Antigen specificity is unknown. None of the patients had undergone any treatment ahead of thyroid surgery.

The material sequenced was tumor tissue. V usage is TRBV24-1 and J usage is TRBJ2-3; D remains ambiguous. The sequence was obtained from a female donor with papillary thyroid cancer or a benign thyroid nodule (not recorded which). Some clones in this sample may be carry-over from other donors' samples. The CDR3, as DNA: TGTGCCACCAGTGATCCAACCCGCACAGATACGCAGTATTTT. Protein sequence: CATSDPTRTDTQYF.